This is a list of T cell receptor beta chains from one sample in a study of CD8 T cells in ankylosing spondylitis. A single record per CDR3 protein comes from TCRdb applying MiXCR to the 5' RACE reads. The sample shows about 220,000 distinct CDR3 sequences, 20% to 30% of them seen only once. The sample taken for sequencing was blood, either unsorted or a sorted T cell fraction (not recorded which). The receptors derive from a male donor with ankylosing spondylitis or in good health (not recorded which). CDR3s leave out the opening cysteine and the closing phenylalanine or tryptophan.

J,V,CDR3
TRBJ2-5,TRBV10-3,AISEGTSETQY
TRBJ2-1,TRBV4-3,ASSQEYGTGYNEQF
TRBJ1-5,TRBV7-2,ASSLGGVGQPQH
TRBJ1-6,TRBV15,ATSRDLGGGWTSPLH
TRBJ2-1,TRBV11-1,ASRDYNEQF
TRBJ2-5,TRBV20-1,SARGAEAQY
TRBJ1-2,TRBV10-3,AAGEGQDYGYT
TRBJ2-7,TRBV7-2,ASSRGRDSPYEQY
TRBJ1-6,TRBV6-1,ASRLEDTDSPLH
TRBJ2-1,TRBV6-1,ASSIDGGSSYNEQF
TRBJ2-1,TRBV18,ASSPLGYNEQF
TRBJ2-1,TRBV20-1,SARGTGTSAYNEQF
TRBJ2-7,TRBV2,ASSVVHEQY
TRBJ2-6,TRBV29-1,SVLLSGVLT
TRBJ2-7,TRBV6-1,ASGSARAGSYEQY
TRBJ2-7,TRBV20-1,SASSGSLTYEQY
TRBJ1-1,TRBV6-5,ASSRQDEAF
TRBJ2-5,TRBV6-1,ASKKTGRDQETQY
TRBJ1-6,TRBV5-6,ASSLDRRFDSPLH
TRBJ2-2,TRBV5-1,ASSPTGGNTGELF
TRBJ2-3,TRBV7-3,ASSKGNQKADTQY
TRBJ1-2,TRBV29-1,SVEDRTESYGYT
TRBJ1-4,TRBV20-1,SARDRRRLGNEKLF
TRBJ2-1,TRBV7-3,ASSFASGRANEQF
TRBJ2-5,TRBV20-1,SAPRTSDETQY
TRBJ2-1,TRBV29-1,SAVVREMGEQF
TRBJ2-2,TRBV4-1,ASSQPLTGRNTGELF
TRBJ1-2,TRBV10-3,AISSGTGLGYT
TRBJ2-1,TRBV20-1,SARVVVFHNEQF
TRBJ2-7,TRBV4-2,AIGPGTLSPYEQY
TRBJ2-7,TRBV12-3/TRBV12-4,ASRRTSGRGEQY
TRBJ1-1,TRBV5-1,ASSFGQGAGVTF
TRBJ2-7,TRBV6-5,ASSYLLGGGEQY
TRBJ2-5,TRBV27,ASSQGQGARETQY
TRBJ2-5,TRBV20-1,SAGATETQY
TRBJ2-1,TRBV6-5,ASSYLATSYNEQF
TRBJ2-5,TRBV6-4,ASSLAAGSTQY
TRBJ2-1,TRBV20-1,SARKASGDNEQF
TRBJ2-7,TRBV5-1,ASSLAGTNAYEQY
TRBJ2-7,TRBV6-6,ASSYDPNYEQY
TRBJ2-5,TRBV7-2,ASSSSSGEETQY
TRBJ2-5,TRBV5-1,ASSPLTSGREETQY
TRBJ2-6,TRBV29-1,SVIGSGANVLT
TRBJ2-7,TRBV20-1,SAKYSGRVYEQY
TRBJ1-5,TRBV2,ASSGAGDNNQPQH
TRBJ1-2,TRBV6-4,ASSDSSGGYVYGYT
TRBJ2-5,TRBV3-1,ASSPGVGQETQY
TRBJ2-1,TRBV20-1,SAESGSFYNEQF
TRBJ2-7,TRBV29-1,SVIRGTYEQY
TRBJ2-1,TRBV7-3,ASSQGPLAEYNEQF
TRBJ2-1,TRBV4-1,ASSQGGRIYNEQF
TRBJ2-2,TRBV5-1,ASSPTTTGTGELF
TRBJ2-5,TRBV25-1,ASSGQGWETQY
TRBJ2-3,TRBV7-3,ASREAGGTDTQY
TRBJ2-7,TRBV20-1,SASLGLAGPSYEQY
TRBJ1-1,TRBV5-1,ASSGGDRDTEAF